This T cell receptor beta chain was recovered during a study of regulatory T cells in long-lasting Graves disease. Study results and limitations: Favored usage of TRBV28, TRBJ1-2 and TRBJ2-5 was recorded in persistent disease.

Time point: persistent/refractory GD, antithyroid drugs over 5 years with positive TRAb. RNA from PBMCs was the source of the TCR library. V lost 4 bases and J lost 4, with 10 bases in between. Germline values: CDR1 SQVTM, CDR2 ANQGSEA. The CDR3 has 13 amino acids. Researchers made TCR beta libraries by using iRepertoire HTBI primers and running Arm-PCR on CDR3 regions. TCRdb redid the calling of the multiplex PCR reads with MiXCR, one entry per CDR3 protein. The sample shows 400,000 to 500,000 distinct CDR3 sequences, less than 25% of them seen only once. This clonotype was found a few times. Its cognate antigen is unknown.

The chain combines TRBV29-1 with TRBJ2-2, with D uncertain. This receptor was identified in a female donor with Graves disease. Here the sequenced sample was peripheral blood mononuclear cells (PBMCs), taken when the disease was refractory, from a patient treated with antithyroid drugs. The CDR3 loop reads CSVVGKSTGELFF. The CDR3 DNA sequence: TGCAGCGTTGTGGGTAAAAGCACCGGGGAGCTGTTTTTT.